The 3 T cell receptor beta chains given below trace back to one sample, sequenced in a study of cytomegalovirus exposure and HLA in healthy donors. PCR involved 60 Vbeta and 13 Jbeta primers. Method: immunoSEQ multiplex PCR; TCRdb's copy keeps in-frame clones and lacks some. The sample lists hundreds of thousands of clones; approximately 83% were seen once. The sequencing sample was made of PBMCs. Receptor source: a boy aged 2 to 9 in good health and CMV-seronegative.

The chain links TRBV5-1 to TRBJ1-1, with D hard to call. V was pared by 0 bases and J by 2 bases, with 5 bases between. Per the germline V gene, CDR1 is SGHRS and CDR2 is YFSETQ. There are 13 residues in the CDR3. DNA of the CDR3: TGCGCCAGCAGCTTGGGTAGTAACACTGAAGCTTTCTTT. This translates into CASSLGSNTEAFF.

The chain couples TRBV27 to TRBJ2-1, with TRBD1 as a possible D gene (5 bases). Germline V lookup: CDR1 MNHEY, CDR2 SMNVEV (reference sequence). The germline V and J ends were trimmed by 1 base and 9 bases, with 19 bases remaining between them. This CDR3 has 16 residues. CDR3 amino acids: CASSLYQGFAPSEQFF. DNA for the CDR3: TGTGCCAGCAGTTTATATCAGGGATTTGCCCCCTCTGAGCAGTTCTTC.

This clone was detected once. V usage is TRBV27 and J usage is TRBJ2-3; 8 bases line up with TRBD2. Germline assignment: CDR1 MNHEY and CDR2 SMNVEV (reference sequence). This CDR3 has 16 residues. V trimming: 6 bases; J trimming: 1 base; junction bases outside the gene matches: 9. The CDR3 DNA sequence: TGTGCCAGCAGACCCAGCGGGGGCTTCGGCACAGATACGCAGTATTTT. As protein: CASRPSGGFGTDTQYF.